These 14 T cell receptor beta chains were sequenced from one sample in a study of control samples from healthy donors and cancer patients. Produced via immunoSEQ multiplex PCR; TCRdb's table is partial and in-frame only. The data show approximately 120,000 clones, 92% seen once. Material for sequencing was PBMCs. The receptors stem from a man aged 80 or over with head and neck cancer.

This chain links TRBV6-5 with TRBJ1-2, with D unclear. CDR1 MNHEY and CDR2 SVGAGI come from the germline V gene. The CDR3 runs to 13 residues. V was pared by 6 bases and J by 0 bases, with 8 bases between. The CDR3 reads CASSLFPNYGYTF. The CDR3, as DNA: TGTGCCAGCAGCCTGTTCCCTAACTATGGCTACACCTTC.

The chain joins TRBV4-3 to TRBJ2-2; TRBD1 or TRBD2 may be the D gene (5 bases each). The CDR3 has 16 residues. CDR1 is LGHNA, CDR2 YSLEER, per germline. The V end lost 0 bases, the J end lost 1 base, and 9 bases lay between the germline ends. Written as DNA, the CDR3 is TGCGCCAGCAGCCAAGATTCGAGGGGGAACACCGGGGAGCTGTTTTTT. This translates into CASSQDSRGNTGELFF.

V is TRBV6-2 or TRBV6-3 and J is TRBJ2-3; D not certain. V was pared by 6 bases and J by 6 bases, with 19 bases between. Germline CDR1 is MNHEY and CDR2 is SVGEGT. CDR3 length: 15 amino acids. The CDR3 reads CASSPGVLVSDTQYF. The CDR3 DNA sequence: TGTGCCAGCAGCCCCGGTGTTCTCGTGTCGGATACGCAGTATTTT.

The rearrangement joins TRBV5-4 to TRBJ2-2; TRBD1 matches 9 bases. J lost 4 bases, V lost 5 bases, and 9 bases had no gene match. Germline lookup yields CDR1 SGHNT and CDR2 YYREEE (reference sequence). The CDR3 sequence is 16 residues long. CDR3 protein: CASSTTGGAGTGELFF. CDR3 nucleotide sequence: TGTGCCAGCAGTACAACAGGGGGCGCGGGCACCGGGGAGCTGTTTTTT.

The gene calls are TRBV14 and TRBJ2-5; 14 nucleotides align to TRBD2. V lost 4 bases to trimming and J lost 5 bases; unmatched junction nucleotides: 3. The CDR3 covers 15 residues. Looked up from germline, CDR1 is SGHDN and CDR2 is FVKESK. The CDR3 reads CASSPGLAGVETQYF. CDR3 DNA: TGTGCCAGCAGCCCGGGACTAGCGGGAGTGGAGACCCAGTACTTC. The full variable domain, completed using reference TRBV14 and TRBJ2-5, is EAGVTQFPSHSVIEKGQTVTLRCDPISGHDNLYWYRRVMGKEIKFLLHFVKESKQDESGMPNNRFLAERTGGTYSTLKVQPAELEDSGVYFCASSPGLAGVETQYFGPGTRLLVL.

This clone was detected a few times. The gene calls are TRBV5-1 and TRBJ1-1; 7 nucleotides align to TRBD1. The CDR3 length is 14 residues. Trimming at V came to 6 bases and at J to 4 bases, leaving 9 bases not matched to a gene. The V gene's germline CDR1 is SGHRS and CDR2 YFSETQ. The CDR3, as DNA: TGCGCCAGCAACCCGAGCAGGACAGGCACTGAAGCTTTCTTT. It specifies CASNPSRTGTEAFF.

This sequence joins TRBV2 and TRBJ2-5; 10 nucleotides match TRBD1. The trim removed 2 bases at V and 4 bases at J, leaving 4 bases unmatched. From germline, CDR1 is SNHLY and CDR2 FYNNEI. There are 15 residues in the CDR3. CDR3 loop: CASSEWTGGAETQYF. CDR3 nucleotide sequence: TGTGCCAGCAGTGAATGGACAGGGGGGGCAGAGACCCAGTACTTC.

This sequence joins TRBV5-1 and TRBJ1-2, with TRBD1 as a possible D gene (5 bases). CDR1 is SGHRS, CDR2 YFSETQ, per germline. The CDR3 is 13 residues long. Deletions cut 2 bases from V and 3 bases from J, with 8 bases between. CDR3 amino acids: CASSFDSYYGYTF. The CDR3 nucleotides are TGCGCCAGCAGCTTCGACAGTTACTATGGCTACACCTTC.

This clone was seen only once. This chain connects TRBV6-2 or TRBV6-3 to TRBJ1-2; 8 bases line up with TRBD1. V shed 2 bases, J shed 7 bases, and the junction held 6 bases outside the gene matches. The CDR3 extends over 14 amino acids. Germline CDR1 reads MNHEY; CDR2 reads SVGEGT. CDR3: CASSYPIDRGGYTF. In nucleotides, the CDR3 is TGTGCCAGCAGTTACCCTATCGACAGGGGTGGCTACACCTTC.

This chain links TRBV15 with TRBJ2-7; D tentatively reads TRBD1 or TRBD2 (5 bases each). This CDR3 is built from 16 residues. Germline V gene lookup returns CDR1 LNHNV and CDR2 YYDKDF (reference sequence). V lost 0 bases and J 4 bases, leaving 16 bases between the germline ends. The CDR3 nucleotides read TGTGCCACCAGCAGAGATCGGGGCAGCCAAGGGTACGAGCAGTACTTC. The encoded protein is CATSRDRGSQGYEQYF.

The CDR3 DNA is TGTGCCAGCAGTGAAGGAAATTCACCCCTCCACTTT. Translation: CASSEGNSPLHF. V gene TRBV2 combines with J gene TRBJ1-6; D is undetermined. The CDR3 spans 12 residues. The V and J ends lost 1 base and 7 bases respectively, with 2 bases between them. CDR1 SNHLY and CDR2 FYNNEI come from the germline V gene.

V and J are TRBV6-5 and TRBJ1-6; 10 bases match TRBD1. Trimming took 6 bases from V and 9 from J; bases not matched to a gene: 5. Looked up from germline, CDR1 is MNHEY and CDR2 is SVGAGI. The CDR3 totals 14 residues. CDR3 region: CASRTGGAGSPLHF. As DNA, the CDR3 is TGTGCCAGCAGGACAGGGGGCGCGGGTTCACCCCTCCACTTT.

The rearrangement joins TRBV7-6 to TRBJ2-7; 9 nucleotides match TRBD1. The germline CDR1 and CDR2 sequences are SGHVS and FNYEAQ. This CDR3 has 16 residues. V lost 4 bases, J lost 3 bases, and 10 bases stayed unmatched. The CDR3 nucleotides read TGTGCCAGCAGCTCCCGGTTTGGGACAGGGATCTACGAGCAGTACTTC. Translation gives CASSSRFGTGIYEQYF.

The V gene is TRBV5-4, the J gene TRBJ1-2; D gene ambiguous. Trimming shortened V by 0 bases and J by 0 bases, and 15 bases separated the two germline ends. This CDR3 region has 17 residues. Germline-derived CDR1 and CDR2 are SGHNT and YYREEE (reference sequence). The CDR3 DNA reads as TGTGCCAGCAGCTTGGATGGATACTCTTATTCTAACTATGGCTACACCTTC. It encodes CASSLDGYSYSNYGYTF. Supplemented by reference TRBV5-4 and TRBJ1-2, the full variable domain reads ETGVTQSPTHLIKTRGQQVTLRCSSQSGHNTVSWYQQALGQGPQFIFQYYREEENGRGNFPPRFSGLQFPNYSSELNVNALELDDSALYLCASSLDGYSYSNYGYTFGSGTRLTVV.